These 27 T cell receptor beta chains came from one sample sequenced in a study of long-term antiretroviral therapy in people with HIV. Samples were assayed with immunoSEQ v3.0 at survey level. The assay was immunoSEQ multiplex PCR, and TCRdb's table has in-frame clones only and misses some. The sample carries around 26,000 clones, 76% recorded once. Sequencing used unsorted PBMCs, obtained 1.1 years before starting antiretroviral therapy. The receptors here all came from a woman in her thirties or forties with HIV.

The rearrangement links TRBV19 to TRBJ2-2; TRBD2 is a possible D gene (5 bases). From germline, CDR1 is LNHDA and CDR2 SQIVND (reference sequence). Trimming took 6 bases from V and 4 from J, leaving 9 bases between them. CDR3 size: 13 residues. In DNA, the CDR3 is TGTGCCAGTAGGAGGGATCTCACCGGGGAGCTGTTTTTT. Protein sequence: CASRRDLTGELFF.

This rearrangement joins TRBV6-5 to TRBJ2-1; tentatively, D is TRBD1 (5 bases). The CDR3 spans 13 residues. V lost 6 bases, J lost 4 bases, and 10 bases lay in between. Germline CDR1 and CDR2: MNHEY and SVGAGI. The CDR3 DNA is TGTGCCAGCAGCCCGGACACTTACAATGAGCAGTTCTTC. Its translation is CASSPDTYNEQFF.

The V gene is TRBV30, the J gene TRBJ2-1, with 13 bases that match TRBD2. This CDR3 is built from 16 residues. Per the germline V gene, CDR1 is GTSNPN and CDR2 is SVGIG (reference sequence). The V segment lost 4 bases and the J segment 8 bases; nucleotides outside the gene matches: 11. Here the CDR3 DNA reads TGTGCCTGGACCGGAGGACTAGCGGGAGCTCGGGATGAGCAGTTCTTC. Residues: CAWTGGLAGARDEQFF.

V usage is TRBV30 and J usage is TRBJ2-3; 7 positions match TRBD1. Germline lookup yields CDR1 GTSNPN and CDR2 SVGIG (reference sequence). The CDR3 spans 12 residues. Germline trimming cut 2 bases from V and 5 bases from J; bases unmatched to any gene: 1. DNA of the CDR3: TGTGCCTGGAGTCCAGGGGGAGATACGCAGTATTTT. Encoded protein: CAWSPGGDTQYF.

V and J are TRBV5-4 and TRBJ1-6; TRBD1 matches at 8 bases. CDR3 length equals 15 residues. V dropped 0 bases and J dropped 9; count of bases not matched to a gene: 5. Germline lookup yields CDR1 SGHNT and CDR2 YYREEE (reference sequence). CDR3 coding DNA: TGTGCCAGCAGCTTGGTCGGGACAGGTACTTCACCCCTCCACTTT. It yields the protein CASSLVGTGTSPLHF.

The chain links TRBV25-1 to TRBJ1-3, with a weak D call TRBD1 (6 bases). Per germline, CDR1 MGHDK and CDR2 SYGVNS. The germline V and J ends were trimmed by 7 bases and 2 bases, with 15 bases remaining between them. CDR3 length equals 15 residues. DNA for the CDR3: TGTGCCAGCACCTGGTCTACAGGGACTGGAAACACCATATATTTT. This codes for CASTWSTGTGNTIYF.

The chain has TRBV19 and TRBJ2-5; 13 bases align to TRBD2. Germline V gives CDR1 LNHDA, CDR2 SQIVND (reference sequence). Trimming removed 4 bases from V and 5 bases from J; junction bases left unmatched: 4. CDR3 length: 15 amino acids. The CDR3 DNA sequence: TGTGCCAGTAGTAGGGCACTAGCGGGGGGGGAGACCCAGTACTTC. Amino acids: CASSRALAGGETQYF. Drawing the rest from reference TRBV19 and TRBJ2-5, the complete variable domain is DGGITQSPKYLFRKEGQNVTLSCEQNLNHDAMYWYRQDPGQGLRLIYYSQIVNDFQKGDIAEGYSVSREKKESFPLTVTSAQKNPTAFYLCASSRALAGGETQYFGPGTRLLVL.

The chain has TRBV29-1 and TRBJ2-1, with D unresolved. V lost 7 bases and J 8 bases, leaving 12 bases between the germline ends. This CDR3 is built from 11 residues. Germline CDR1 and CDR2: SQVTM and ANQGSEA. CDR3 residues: CSAKLGDEQFF. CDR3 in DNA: TGCAGCGCTAAGCTTGGCGATGAGCAGTTCTTC.

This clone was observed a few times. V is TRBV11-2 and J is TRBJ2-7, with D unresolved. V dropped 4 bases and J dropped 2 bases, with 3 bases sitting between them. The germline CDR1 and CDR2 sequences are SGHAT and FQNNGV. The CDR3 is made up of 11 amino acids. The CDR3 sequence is CASSSAYEQYF. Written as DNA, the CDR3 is TGTGCCAGCAGCTCCGCCTACGAGCAGTACTTC.

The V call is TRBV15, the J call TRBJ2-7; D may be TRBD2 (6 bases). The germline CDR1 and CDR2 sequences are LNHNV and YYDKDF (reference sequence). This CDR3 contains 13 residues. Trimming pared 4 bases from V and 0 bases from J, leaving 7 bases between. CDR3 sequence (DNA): TGTGCCACCAGCACCGGGAGCTCCTACGAGCAGTACTTC. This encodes CATSTGSSYEQYF. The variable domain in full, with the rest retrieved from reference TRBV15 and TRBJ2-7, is DAMVIQNPRYQVTQFGKPVTLSCSQTLNHNVMYWYQQKSSQAPKLLFHYYDKDFNNEADTPDNFQSRRPNTSFCFLDIRSPGLGDTAMYLCATSTGSSYEQYFGPGTRLTVT.

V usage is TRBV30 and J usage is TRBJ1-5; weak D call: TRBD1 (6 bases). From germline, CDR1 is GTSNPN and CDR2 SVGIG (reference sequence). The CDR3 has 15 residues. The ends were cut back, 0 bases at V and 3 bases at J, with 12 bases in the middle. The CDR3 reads CAWSVRGIDNQPQHF. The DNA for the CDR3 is TGTGCCTGGAGTGTAAGGGGGATCGACAATCAGCCCCAGCATTTT.

The CDR3 loop is CASSRDRGNTDTQYF. The DNA for the CDR3 is TGCGCCAGCAGCCGAGACAGGGGCAACACAGATACGCAGTATTTT. The chain joins TRBV4-3 to TRBJ2-3; TRBD1 matches 8 bases. Germline CDR1 is LGHNA and CDR2 is YSLEER. The trim removed 4 bases at V and 2 bases at J, leaving 5 bases unmatched. CDR3 length: 15 residues.

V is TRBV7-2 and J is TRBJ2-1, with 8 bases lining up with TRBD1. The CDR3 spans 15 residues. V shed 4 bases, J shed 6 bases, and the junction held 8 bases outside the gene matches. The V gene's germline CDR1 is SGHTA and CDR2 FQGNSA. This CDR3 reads CASSSDRGGFNEQFF. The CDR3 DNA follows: TGTGCCAGCAGCTCCGACAGGGGTGGTTTCAATGAGCAGTTCTTC.

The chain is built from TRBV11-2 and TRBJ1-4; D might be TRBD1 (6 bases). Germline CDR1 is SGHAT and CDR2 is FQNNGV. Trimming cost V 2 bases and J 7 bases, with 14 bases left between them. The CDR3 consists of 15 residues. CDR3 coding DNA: TGTGCCAGCAGCTTATACAGGGAAGTGCCTGAAAAACTGTTTTTT. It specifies CASSLYREVPEKLFF.

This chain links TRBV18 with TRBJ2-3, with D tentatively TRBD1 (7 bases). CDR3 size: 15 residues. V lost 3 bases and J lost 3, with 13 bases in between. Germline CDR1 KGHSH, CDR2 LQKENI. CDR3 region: CASSPLQGRTDTQYF. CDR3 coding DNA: TGTGCCAGCTCACCCCTACAGGGGAGGACAGATACGCAGTATTTT. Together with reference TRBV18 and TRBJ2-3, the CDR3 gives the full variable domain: NAGVMQNPRHLVRRRGQEARLRCSPMKGHSHVYWYRQLPEEGLKFMVYLQKENIIDESGMPKERFSAEFPKEGPSILRIQQVVRGDSAAYFCASSPLQGRTDTQYFGPGTRLTVL.

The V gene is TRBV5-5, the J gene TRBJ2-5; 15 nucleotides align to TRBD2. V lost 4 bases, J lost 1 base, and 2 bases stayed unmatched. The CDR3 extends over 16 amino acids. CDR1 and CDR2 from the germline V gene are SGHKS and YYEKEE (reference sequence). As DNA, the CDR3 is TGTGCCAGCAGCGGACTAGCGGGGGGGAGCCAAGAGACCCAGTACTTC. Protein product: CASSGLAGGSQETQYF.

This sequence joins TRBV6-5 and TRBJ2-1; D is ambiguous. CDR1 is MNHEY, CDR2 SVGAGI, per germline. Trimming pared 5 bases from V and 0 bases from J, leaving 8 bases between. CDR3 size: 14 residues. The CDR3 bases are TGTGCCAGCAGTCCCCAGAGCTCCTACAATGAGCAGTTCTTC. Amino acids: CASSPQSSYNEQFF.

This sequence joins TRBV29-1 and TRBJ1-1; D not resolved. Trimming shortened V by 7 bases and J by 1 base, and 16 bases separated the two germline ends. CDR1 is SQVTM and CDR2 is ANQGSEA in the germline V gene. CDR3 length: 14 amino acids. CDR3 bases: TGCAGCGCTACCCCGGCGGGTTCGAACACTGAAGCTTTCTTT. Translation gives CSATPAGSNTEAFF. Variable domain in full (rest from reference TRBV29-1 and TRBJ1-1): SAVISQKPSRDICQRGTSLTIQCQVDSQVTMMFWYRQQPGQSLTLIATANQGSEATYESGFVIDKFPISRPNLTFSTLTVSNMSPEDSSIYLCSATPAGSNTEAFFGQGTRLTVV.

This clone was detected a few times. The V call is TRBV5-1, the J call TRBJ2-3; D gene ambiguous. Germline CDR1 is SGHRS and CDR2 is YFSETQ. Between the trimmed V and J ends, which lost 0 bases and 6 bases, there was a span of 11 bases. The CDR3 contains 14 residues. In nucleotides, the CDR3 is TGCGCCAGCAGCTTGGGAGACGAGACCGATACGCAGTATTTT. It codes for CASSLGDETDTQYF. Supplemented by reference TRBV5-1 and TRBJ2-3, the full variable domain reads KAGVTQTPRYLIKTRGQQVTLSCSPISGHRSVSWYQQTPGQGLQFLFEYFSETQRNKGNFPGRFSGRQFSNSRSEMNVSTLELGDSALYLCASSLGDETDTQYFGPGTRLTVL.

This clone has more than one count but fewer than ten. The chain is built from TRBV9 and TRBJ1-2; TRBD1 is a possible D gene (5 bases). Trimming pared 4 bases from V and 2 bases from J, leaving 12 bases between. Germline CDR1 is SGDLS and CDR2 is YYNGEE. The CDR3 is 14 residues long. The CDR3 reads CASSPRDSNYGYTF. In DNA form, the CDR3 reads TGTGCCAGCAGCCCCAGAGACAGCAACTATGGCTACACCTTC.

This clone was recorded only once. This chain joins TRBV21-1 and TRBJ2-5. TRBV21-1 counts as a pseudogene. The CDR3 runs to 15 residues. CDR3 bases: TGTGCCAGCAGCAAATACCGCGCAGTGGTCGAGACCCAGTACTTC. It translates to CASSKYRAVVETQYF.

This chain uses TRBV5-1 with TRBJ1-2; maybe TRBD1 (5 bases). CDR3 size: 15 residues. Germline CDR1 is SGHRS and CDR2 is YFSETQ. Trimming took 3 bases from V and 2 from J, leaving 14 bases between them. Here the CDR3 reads CASSSLTGSNYGYTF. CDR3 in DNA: TGCGCCAGCAGCTCCTTAACAGGATCCAACTATGGCTACACCTTC.

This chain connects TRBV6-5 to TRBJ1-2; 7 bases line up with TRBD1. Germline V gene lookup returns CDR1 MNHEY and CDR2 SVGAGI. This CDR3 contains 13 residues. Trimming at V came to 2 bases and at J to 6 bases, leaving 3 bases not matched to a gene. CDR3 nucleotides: TGTGCCAGCAGTTACACTGGGACAGATGGCTACACCTTC. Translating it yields CASSYTGTDGYTF.

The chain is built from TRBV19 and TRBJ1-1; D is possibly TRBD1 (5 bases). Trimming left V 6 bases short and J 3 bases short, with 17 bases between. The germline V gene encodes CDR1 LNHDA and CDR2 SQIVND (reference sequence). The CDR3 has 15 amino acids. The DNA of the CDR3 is TGTGCCAGTAGCGGACCGGGGGGGGAATACACTGAAGCTTTCTTT. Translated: CASSGPGGEYTEAFF.

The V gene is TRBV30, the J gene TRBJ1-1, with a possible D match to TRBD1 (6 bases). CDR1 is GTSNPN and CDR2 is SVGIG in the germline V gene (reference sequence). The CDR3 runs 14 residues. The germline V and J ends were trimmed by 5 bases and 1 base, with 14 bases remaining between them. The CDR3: CAWGPGQKNTEAFF. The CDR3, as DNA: TGTGCCTGGGGACCGGGACAAAAGAACACTGAAGCTTTCTTT.

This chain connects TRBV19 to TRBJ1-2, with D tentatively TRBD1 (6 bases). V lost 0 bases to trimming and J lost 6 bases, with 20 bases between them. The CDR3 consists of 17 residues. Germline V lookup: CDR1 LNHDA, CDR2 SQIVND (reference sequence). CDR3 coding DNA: TGTGCCAGTAGTATAGATTTCCTCAGGGGCGTCTACAATGGCTACACCTTC. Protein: CASSIDFLRGVYNGYTF. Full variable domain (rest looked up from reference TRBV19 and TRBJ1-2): DGGITQSPKYLFRKEGQNVTLSCEQNLNHDAMYWYRQDPGQGLRLIYYSQIVNDFQKGDIAEGYSVSREKKESFPLTVTSAQKNPTAFYLCASSIDFLRGVYNGYTFGSGTRLTVV.

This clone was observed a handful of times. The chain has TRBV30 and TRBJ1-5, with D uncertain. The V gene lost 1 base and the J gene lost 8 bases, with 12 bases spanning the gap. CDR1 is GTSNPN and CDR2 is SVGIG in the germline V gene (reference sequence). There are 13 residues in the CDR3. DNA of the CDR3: TGTGCCTGGAGTGCACAGACAATTGAGCCCCAGCATTTT. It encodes CAWSAQTIEPQHF.